The 18 T cell receptor beta chains listed next were all sequenced from one sample in a study of shared clonotypes between healthy human individuals (dated by TCRdb to the early 2020s). Library construction relied on the immunoSEQ multiplex PCR assay. In its TCRdb copy, this immuneACCESS table keeps in-frame sequences only and misses some clones. Where compared with another copy, unresolved V genes explain less than half of these, and the others have no known cause. The sample profile shows under 650,000 clones; 90% to 96% of them were found once. 0.06% of the sample goes to the ten largest clones. Sequencing was performed on naive CD4+ T cells sorted from blood. The sample's cell subset or site, from its label and the paper: CD45RA+ positively selected. The receptors originated from a woman younger than 45 in good health.

The chain uses TRBV5-1 and TRBJ2-6, with 7 positions matching TRBD1. The CDR3 contains 16 residues. V shed 4 bases and J 0 bases; nucleotides not matched to a gene: 4. Germline V gene data show CDR1 as SGHRS and CDR2 as YFSETQ. The CDR3, as DNA: TGCGCCAGCAGCAGGGGGCTAAGCTCTGGGGCCAACGTCCTGACTTTC. Protein product: CASSRGLSSGANVLTF.

The CDR3 loop reads CASNIFLGRDQETQYF. The CDR3 coding sequence is TGTGCCAGCAACATTTTCCTGGGGCGGGACCAAGAGACCCAGTACTTC. V and J are TRBV28 and TRBJ2-5, with D perhaps matching TRBD1 or TRBD2 (5 bases each). Germline loops: CDR1 MDHEN, CDR2 SYDVKM. Trimming shortened V by 7 bases and J by 0 bases, and 18 bases separated the two germline ends. The CDR3 sequence is 16 residues long.

In its sample, this clone was seen once. CDR3 region: CASSARQGPRTEAFF. CDR3 nucleotide sequence: TGTGCCAGCAGCGCAAGACAGGGGCCGAGGACTGAAGCTTTCTTT. The rearrangement uses TRBV7-6 and TRBJ1-1; TRBD1 agrees at 8 bases. V shed 5 bases and J 5 bases; nucleotides not matched to a gene: 10. Germline V gene lookup returns CDR1 SGHVS and CDR2 FNYEAQ. The CDR3 runs to 15 residues.

This clone was recorded only once. V is TRBV7-8 and J is TRBJ2-1; D uncertain. From germline, CDR1 is SGHVS and CDR2 FQNEAQ. The CDR3 runs to 13 residues. V dropped 1 base and J dropped 5 bases, with 6 bases sitting between them. Here the CDR3 DNA reads TGTGCCAGCAGCTTAGGGCGGAACAATGAGCAGTTCTTC. This translates into CASSLGRNNEQFF.

V gene TRBV30 combines with J gene TRBJ2-3, with TRBD1 as a possible D gene (6 bases). Trimming took 2 bases from V and 6 from J, leaving 12 bases between them. The CDR3 is made up of 13 amino acids. CDR1 is GTSNPN, CDR2 SVGIG, per germline (reference sequence). CDR3 amino acids: CAWSLGQRDTQYF. CDR3 sequence (DNA): TGTGCCTGGAGTTTGGGACAAAGGGATACGCAGTATTTT.

This clone was counted once. This chain links TRBV19 with TRBJ1-3; the match to TRBD1 covers 12 bases. V lost 5 bases, J lost 2 bases, and 4 bases stayed unmatched. The germline CDR1 and CDR2 sequences are LNHDA and SQIVND (reference sequence). The CDR3 sequence is 16 residues long. CDR3 nucleotide sequence: TGTGCCAGTAGTCCGGGACAGGGGGCCGCTGGAAACACCATATATTTT. This encodes CASSPGQGAAGNTIYF.

The chain employs TRBV28 and TRBJ2-7, with 9 nucleotides matching TRBD1. Germline CDR1 MDHEN, CDR2 SYDVKM. The CDR3 extends over 16 amino acids. The junction had 12 bases not matched to a gene; V was cut back by 6 bases and J by 3 bases. For the CDR3, the DNA is TGTGCCAGCAGCCTCTATCCGGGACAGGGTATCTACGAGCAGTACTTC. This codes for CASSLYPGQGIYEQYF.

For the CDR3, the DNA is TGTGCCAGCAGGCCAGGACAGGGCACCTACAATGAGCAGTTCTTC. This sequence encodes CASRPGQGTYNEQFF. The rearrangement uses TRBV7-9 and TRBJ2-1; 8 bases agree with TRBD1. V gave up 6 bases and J gave up 2 bases; unmatched junction bases: 6. CDR3 length: 15 amino acids. Germline-derived CDR1 and CDR2 are SEHNR and FQNEAQ (reference sequence).

The chain joins TRBV18 to TRBJ2-1; 7 bases agree with TRBD1. Trimming at V came to 0 bases and at J to 4 bases, leaving 3 bases not matched to a gene. The CDR3 sequence is 15 residues long. The germline gives CDR1 KGHSH, CDR2 LQKENI. The CDR3 nucleotides read TGTGCCAGCTCACCACCGGGGACAGCATACAATGAGCAGTTCTTC. This encodes CASSPPGTAYNEQFF.

The V and J genes are TRBV28 and TRBJ2-1; D ambiguous. Germline CDR1 reads MDHEN; CDR2 reads SYDVKM. This CDR3 has 12 amino acids. Trimming stripped 6 bases from V and 10 bases from J, with 13 bases between. The CDR3 DNA follows: TGTGCCAGCAGAAAGACTGGACGCGAGCAGTTCTTC. It yields the protein CASRKTGREQFF. Full variable domain (rest looked up from reference TRBV28 and TRBJ2-1): DVKVTQSSRYLVKRTGEKVFLECVQDMDHENMFWYRQDPGLGLRLIYFSYDVKMKEKGDIPEGYSVSREKKERFSLILESASTNQTSMYLCASRKTGREQFFGPGTRLTVL.

The rearrangement links TRBV27 to TRBJ2-1; no firm D call. Per germline, CDR1 MNHEY and CDR2 SMNVEV (reference sequence). The CDR3 runs 17 residues. Deletions cut 6 bases from V and 0 bases from J, with 18 bases between. The CDR3 DNA reads as TGTGCCAGCAGAAGTACCCCTCCGAGGAGCTCCTACAATGAGCAGTTCTTC. The encoded protein is CASRSTPPRSSYNEQFF.

This sequence joins TRBV6-6 and TRBJ2-4; unclear D gene. CDR1 MNHNY and CDR2 SVGAGI come from the germline V gene (reference sequence). V lost 0 bases and J 5 bases, leaving 11 bases between the germline ends. The CDR3 spans 15 residues. The CDR3 DNA reads as TGTGCCAGCAGTTACTCGCCAGGTCTTCAAAACATTCAGTACTTC. As protein: CASSYSPGLQNIQYF.

The genes are TRBV11-2 and TRBJ2-7; 7 positions agree with TRBD2. Germline CDR1 reads SGHAT; CDR2 reads FQNNGV. CDR3 length equals 15 residues. V was clipped by 3 bases and J by 3 bases; unmatched bases: 8. The CDR3 loop is CASSLASGWIYEQYF. In DNA, the CDR3 is TGTGCCAGCAGCTTGGCTAGCGGCTGGATCTACGAGCAGTACTTC. The full variable domain, rest sourced from reference TRBV11-2 and TRBJ2-7, is EAGVAQSPRYKIIEKRQSVAFWCNPISGHATLYWYQQILGQGPKLLIQFQNNGVVDDSQLPKDRFSAERLKGVDSTLKIQPAKLEDSAVYLCASSLASGWIYEQYFGPGTRLTVT.

V is TRBV19 and J is TRBJ1-1, with no clear D. The CDR3 is 14 residues long. Germline loops: CDR1 LNHDA, CDR2 SQIVND (reference sequence). Trimming removed 3 bases from V and 3 bases from J, with 11 bases in between. CDR3 sequence reads: CASSISSEYTEAFF. CDR3 DNA: TGTGCCAGTAGTATCTCTTCAGAGTACACTGAAGCTTTCTTT.

The genes are TRBV18 and TRBJ2-4; 9 positions match TRBD2. Germline CDR1 reads KGHSH; CDR2 reads LQKENI. V lost 0 bases and J lost 10; bases outside the gene matches: 10. The CDR3 is made up of 16 amino acids. The CDR3 coding sequence is TGTGCCAGCTCACCACCGAAGACAGCGGGGGGTAATATTCAGTACTTC. Translation: CASSPPKTAGGNIQYF.

About this clone: A read error may produce the germline difference seen at one junction end. This rearrangement joins TRBV7-3 to TRBJ1-1; a weak D match, TRBD1 (5 bases). The V gene's germline CDR1 is SGHTA and CDR2 FQGTGA. The CDR3 contains 18 residues. The CDR3 loop reads CASSVTAVTGTKHTEAFF. The CDR3 region has the DNA TGTGCCAGCAGCGTAACCGCGGTAACCGGGACCAAACACACTGAAGCTTTCTTT. The complete variable domain, with remaining parts taken from reference TRBV7-3 and TRBJ1-1, reads GAGVSQTPSNKVTEKGKYVELRCDPISGHTALYWYRQSLGQGPEFLIYFQGTGAADDSGLPNDRFFAVRPEGSVSTLKIQRTERGDSAVYLCASSVTAVTGTKHTEAFFGQGTRLTVV.

This clone appeared once. J is TRBJ2-1 and V is TRBV2; 11 bases agree with TRBD2. J gave up 5 bases and V 6 bases, and 6 bases lay outside the gene matches. Germline V lookup: CDR1 SNHLY, CDR2 FYNNEI. This CDR3 comprises 15 residues. In nucleotides, the CDR3 is TGTGCCAGCAGCGAACTAGCGGGAGATAACAATGAGCAGTTCTTC. It encodes CASSELAGDNNEQFF.

This clone showed up just once. This same CDR3 is encoded by further DNA sequences in the sample. This chain joins TRBV19 and TRBJ2-5, with a possible D match to TRBD2 (5 bases). CDR1 and CDR2 (germline): LNHDA, SQIVND (reference sequence). The ends were cut back, 2 bases at V and 0 bases at J, with 7 bases in the middle. CDR3 length: 14 residues. This CDR3 is CASSITGNQETQYF. For the CDR3, the DNA is TGTGCCAGTAGTATAACCGGGAACCAAGAGACCCAGTACTTC.